A selection of T cell receptor beta chains follows, all from one sample in a study of T cells expressing NK-cell markers. Using the 5' RACE reads, TCRdb records one entry per CDR3 protein without DNA. This listing includes about 390,000 distinct CDR3 sequences. The sequencing input was blood T cells: a sorted CD56 or NKG2C T cell subset, CD4+ or CD8+ T cells, or bulk PBMC T cells (not recorded which). The receptor source for this set is a woman aged 50 to 60 in good health. Both conserved end residues are part of each CDR3.

v_call,j_call,cdr3_aa
TRBV18,TRBJ2-1,CASSLDAGMPQFF
TRBV20-1,TRBJ1-3,CSALKDSGNTIYF
TRBV15,TRBJ2-5,CATTDRGRETQYF
TRBV12-3/TRBV12-4,TRBJ2-5,CASRRTGGQFLGKTQYF
TRBV6-1,TRBJ2-3,CASKDGISTDTQYF
TRBV7-9,TRBJ2-5,CASSWRTGGMETQYF
TRBV5-1,TRBJ2-3,CASSLGLADPDTQYF
TRBV9,TRBJ2-2,CASSVFKLAGATGELFF
TRBV6-5,TRBJ1-5,CASSYGVGTQPQHF
TRBV11-2,TRBJ2-5,CASSLGRNRGPNSQETQYF
TRBV20-1,TRBJ2-4,CSAKPSGVEGAKNIQYF
TRBV21-1,TRBJ1-2,CASTTGGGYTF
TRBV27,TRBJ1-1,CASSFIGGYDTEAFF
TRBV3-1,TRBJ2-2,CASSRGQVLVGTGELFF
TRBV2,TRBJ2-3,CASTRRVGGTDTQYF
TRBV30,TRBJ2-2,CAWRVGQGLLAGELFF
TRBV5-1,TRBJ1-1,CASSLEVSQPAFF
TRBV12-3/TRBV12-4,TRBJ2-5,CASSLGGRYQETQYF
TRBV12-3/TRBV12-4,TRBJ2-6,CASSPRNRQLLPGLDANVLTF
TRBV7-9,TRBJ2-2,CASTDKREGGTGELFF
TRBV5-5,TRBJ2-1,CASSALNTQFF
TRBV5-1,TRBJ2-2,CASSSREPNTGELFF
TRBV12-3/TRBV12-4,TRBJ2-1,CANQRENNEQFF
TRBV12-3/TRBV12-4,TRBJ2-5,CASRAYRETQYF
TRBV20-1,TRBJ2-2,CSARFGLGLFF
TRBV27,TRBJ1-6,CASSPTGWDNSPLHF
TRBV2,TRBJ2-7,CAIRGQSYEQYF
TRBV7-9,TRBJ2-1,CASSLYVGTGGNEQFF
TRBV28,TRBJ1-2,CASTLPPGDIYGYTF
TRBV20-1,TRBJ2-1,CSARDGGTSVYNEQFF
TRBV6-5,TRBJ1-5,CASRALGQPQHF
TRBV19,TRBJ1-2,CASSRSKRNPPNYGYTF
TRBV24-1,TRBJ2-1,CATSASGTDEQFF
TRBV11-2,TRBJ2-3,CASSQELNTQYF
TRBV11-3,TRBJ2-1,CASSSRGRGSYNEQFF
TRBV28,TRBJ2-3,CAIGLDKPDTQYF
TRBV11-3,TRBJ2-2,CASSSARQNPTGELFF
TRBV4-2,TRBJ2-7,CASSQTTGLAGDIEQYF
TRBV29-1,TRBJ1-1,CSGHQGRQDTEAFF
TRBV6-5,TRBJ1-1,CASSDTGSLNTEAFF
TRBV7-9,TRBJ2-1,CASSSTTSGRAYNEQFF
TRBV10-3,TRBJ1-2,CAITGNRDRSYGYTF
TRBV27,TRBJ2-1,CASKAGGAYNEQFF
TRBV6-5,TRBJ1-6,CASSPNSAALHF
TRBV12-3/TRBV12-4,TRBJ2-7,CASSSYRGEQYF
TRBV20-1,TRBJ2-3,CSARIGDTQYF
TRBV10-2,TRBJ2-2,CASSAPRAGQNTGELFF
TRBV5-1,TRBJ2-7,CASSGGSSYEQYF
TRBV2,TRBJ2-1,CASRGLAGGRNNEQFF
TRBV27,TRBJ2-7,CASSFNQGGYEQYF
TRBV12-3/TRBV12-4,TRBJ1-2,CASSSNTRSPNYGYTF
TRBV28,TRBJ2-7,CASLGVYEQYF
TRBV12-3/TRBV12-4,TRBJ2-6,CASSYGGEVGANVLTF
TRBV6-1,TRBJ2-1,CASSEAIYNEQFF
TRBV7-3,TRBJ2-3,CASSLTGGGFQYDTDTQYF